The 19 T cell receptor beta chains in this list originate from one sample, sequenced in a study of cytomegalovirus exposure and HLA in healthy donors. The PCR employed 60 Vbeta primers together with 13 Jbeta primers. Measured with immunoSEQ multiplex PCR; TCRdb has only the in-frame clones, and not every one. Of 100,000 or so clones in the sample, 84% were seen once. Sequencing was carried out using PBMCs. The receptors were gathered from a woman aged 18-29 years in good health and CMV-seronegative.

CDR3 nucleotides: TGTGCTCGGCGGGCCCAAATACCGAACACTGAAGCTTTCTTT. This codes for CARRAQIPNTEAFF. V gene TRBV30 combines with J gene TRBJ1-1; D call uncertain. Germline V gene lookup returns CDR1 GTSNPN and CDR2 SVGIG (reference sequence). The CDR3 extends over 14 amino acids. The full variable domain, completed using reference TRBV30 and TRBJ1-1, is SQTIHQWPATLVQPVGSPLSLECTVEGTSNPNLYWYRQAAGRGLQLLFYSVGIGQISSEVPQNLSASRPQDRQFILSSKKLLLSDSGFYLCARRAQIPNTEAFFGQGTRLTVV.

The V gene is TRBV6-5, the J gene TRBJ2-7; tentatively, D is TRBD1 (5 bases). Trimming pared 5 bases from V and 4 bases from J, leaving 6 bases between. In germline, CDR1 is MNHEY, CDR2 SVGAGI. The CDR3 runs 11 residues. The CDR3 DNA reads TGTGCCAGCAGTACAGGATACGAGCAGTACTTC. Encoded protein: CASSTGYEQYF.

With respect to this clone: A read error may produce the germline difference seen at one junction end. V gene TRBV7-9 combines with J gene TRBJ2-3; tentative D call: TRBD2 (5 bases). CDR3 size: 12 residues. Germline lookup yields CDR1 SEHNR and CDR2 FQNEAQ (reference sequence). The CDR3 DNA reads as TGTTCCAGCAGCTTAGGCTTCCGGGGAGAATATTTT. The encoded protein is CSSSLGFRGEYF.

The rearrangement joins TRBV27 to TRBJ2-1; D may be TRBD1 (6 bases). V was pared by 7 bases and J by 6 bases, with 25 bases between. Germline V gene lookup returns CDR1 MNHEY and CDR2 SMNVEV (reference sequence). The CDR3 is made up of 17 amino acids. The CDR3 region has the DNA TGTGCCAGCACCTTGGGGGCTGGAGCAGGGTTGATCAATGAGCAGTTCTTC. Its translation: CASTLGAGAGLINEQFF.

V and J are TRBV5-8 and TRBJ2-7; weak D call: TRBD1 (5 bases). This CDR3 has 15 amino acids. V was pared by 2 bases and J by 0 bases, with 12 bases between. Germline CDR1 is SGHTS and CDR2 is YDEGEE. CDR3: CASSFVQGSSYEQYF. The DNA of the CDR3 is TGTGCCAGCAGCTTCGTTCAGGGAAGCTCCTACGAGCAGTACTTC.

The rearrangement uses TRBV7-2 and TRBJ2-7; D remains unclear. From germline, CDR1 is SGHTA and CDR2 FQGNSA. Trimming shortened V by 3 bases and J by 3 bases, and 9 bases separated the two germline ends. The CDR3 is made up of 13 amino acids. Written as DNA, the CDR3 is TGTGCCAGCAGCTTGTATTTCTACTACGAGCAGTACTTC. Translated, it gives CASSLYFYYEQYF.

The chain joins TRBV28 to TRBJ1-5; D unresolved. Trimming cost V 2 bases and J 0 bases, with 8 bases left between them. CDR1 is MDHEN, CDR2 SYDVKM, per germline. The CDR3 has 15 residues. The CDR3 bases are TGTGCCAGCAGTTTAACCGGGGATAGCAATCAGCCCCAGCATTTT. Translation: CASSLTGDSNQPQHF. The full variable domain, completed using reference TRBV28 and TRBJ1-5, is DVKVTQSSRYLVKRTGEKVFLECVQDMDHENMFWYRQDPGLGLRLIYFSYDVKMKEKGDIPEGYSVSREKKERFSLILESASTNQTSMYLCASSLTGDSNQPQHFGDGTRLSIL.

The rearrangement joins TRBV4-3 to TRBJ1-5; no clear D gene. The CDR3 is made up of 14 amino acids. The germline CDR1 and CDR2 sequences are LGHNA and YSLEER. The V end was cut by 3 bases, the J end by 3 bases, with 9 bases between. As DNA, the CDR3 is TGCGCCAGCAGCCAGGGGAGGGCCAATCAGCCCCAGCATTTT. This codes for CASSQGRANQPQHF.

The chain couples TRBV9 to TRBJ1-1; 9 bases fit TRBD1. V trimming: 2 bases; J trimming: 5 bases; junction bases outside the gene matches: 4. Germline CDR1 is SGDLS and CDR2 is YYNGEE. This CDR3 spans 14 amino acids. CDR3 nucleotides: TGTGCCAGCAGCGTTTGGGACAGGGCAACTGAAGCTTTCTTT. Its protein product is CASSVWDRATEAFF.

CDR3 region: CASSEAAISYNEQFF. CDR3 nucleotides: TGTGCCAGCAGCGAGGCGGCGATCTCCTACAATGAGCAGTTCTTC. The rearrangement uses TRBV9 and TRBJ2-1; D not certain. The germline V and J ends were trimmed by 3 bases and 0 bases, with 10 bases remaining between them. Germline loops: CDR1 SGDLS, CDR2 YYNGEE. The CDR3 runs 15 residues.

The V and J genes are TRBV27 and TRBJ2-7; D is perhaps TRBD2 (5 bases). Per the germline V gene, CDR1 is MNHEY and CDR2 is SMNVEV (reference sequence). Trimming removed 5 bases at V and 6 bases at J, with 20 bases between. The CDR3 sequence is 15 residues long. CDR3 sequence reads: CASSPGSPMAGEQYF. The CDR3 region has the DNA TGTGCCAGCAGTCCCGGTAGCCCCATGGCGGGCGAGCAGTACTTC.

The chain uses TRBV4-2 and TRBJ2-4; tentative D call: TRBD2 (7 bases). The length of the CDR3 is 14 residues. Looked up from germline, CDR1 is LGHNA and CDR2 is YNFKEQ. Trimming removed 0 bases at V and 8 bases at J, with 11 bases between. The CDR3 sequence: CASSQDRGGDIQYF. The CDR3 nucleotides read TGTGCCAGCAGCCAAGATAGGGGGGGGGACATTCAGTACTTC.

This chain links TRBV28 with TRBJ2-4, with TRBD1 matching over 8 bases. Per the germline V gene, CDR1 is MDHEN and CDR2 is SYDVKM. The CDR3 consists of 19 residues. J was trimmed by 1 base and V by 6 bases; bases with no gene match: 17. CDR3 coding DNA: TGTGCCAGCAGCCCGGGACAGGACCTCCCCTGGATGGCCAAAAACATTCAGTACTTC. Translation gives CASSPGQDLPWMAKNIQYF.

This clone was seen just once. V is TRBV4-1 and J is TRBJ2-1; possible D gene TRBD2, 7 bases. The CDR3 consists of 16 residues. Trimming left V 4 bases short and J 5 bases short, with 18 bases between. The germline gives CDR1 MGHRA, CDR2 YSYEKL. CDR3 residues: CASSLSIGGPDNEQFF. CDR3 DNA: TGCGCCAGCAGCCTAAGTATCGGGGGGCCGGACAATGAGCAGTTCTTC.

Of note for this clone: One end of the junction does not line up with germline, which may come from a read error. The gene calls are TRBV7-9 and TRBJ2-5, with TRBD2 identical over 10 bases. CDR1 is SEHNR, CDR2 FQNEAQ, per germline (reference sequence). CDR3 size: 17 residues. CDR3 loop: CSSSPTLVAGGTETQYF. In DNA, the CDR3 is TGTTCCAGCAGCCCCACCCTGGTAGCGGGAGGAACGGAGACCCAGTACTTC.

This chain connects TRBV28 to TRBJ1-5, with 8 positions matching TRBD1. The CDR3 sequence is 13 residues long. CDR1 MDHEN and CDR2 SYDVKM come from the germline V gene. After removal of 7 bases from V and 5 bases from J, the junction contained 4 bases not matched to a gene. The CDR3 is CASKDRVDQPQHF. Here the CDR3 DNA reads TGTGCCAGCAAGGACAGGGTTGATCAGCCCCAGCATTTT.

This clone has a single count. The V call is TRBV7-2, the J call TRBJ2-5, with TRBD2 matching 9 bases. The J segment lost 7 bases and the V segment lost 3 bases, leaving 6 bases of the junction unmatched. The CDR3 contains 14 residues. The V gene's germline CDR1 is SGHTA and CDR2 FQGNSA. CDR3 sequence: CASSLGRGGPTQYF. In DNA form, the CDR3 reads TGTGCCAGCAGCTTGGGGCGGGGGGGCCCGACCCAGTACTTC. Full variable domain (outside the CDR3, taken from reference TRBV7-2 and TRBJ2-5): GAGVSQSPSNKVTEKGKDVELRCDPISGHTALYWYRQSLGQGLEFLIYFQGNSAPDKSGLPSDRFSAERTGGSVSTLTIQRTQQEDSAVYLCASSLGRGGPTQYFGPGTRLLVL.

The chain joins TRBV19 to TRBJ2-2, with D unclear. Trimming took off 2 bases at V and 6 bases at J, with 7 bases between the two ends. CDR1 and CDR2 from the germline V gene are LNHDA and SQIVND (reference sequence). This CDR3 spans 13 amino acids. CDR3 sequence reads: CASSISGAGELFF. CDR3 bases: TGTGCCAGTAGTATATCAGGCGCCGGGGAGCTGTTTTTT. Supplemented by reference TRBV19 and TRBJ2-2, the full variable domain reads DGGITQSPKYLFRKEGQNVTLSCEQNLNHDAMYWYRQDPGQGLRLIYYSQIVNDFQKGDIAEGYSVSREKKESFPLTVTSAQKNPTAFYLCASSISGAGELFFGEGSRLTVL.

V and J are TRBV19 and TRBJ2-5, with D tentatively TRBD2 (5 bases). Per the germline V gene, CDR1 is LNHDA and CDR2 is SQIVND (reference sequence). The CDR3 spans 14 residues. V was shortened by 4 bases and J by 2 bases, with 11 bases between the two germline ends. Here the CDR3 DNA reads TGTGCCAGTAGTAACCGGGGTCGGCAAGAGACCCAGTACTTC. Translating gives CASSNRGRQETQYF. The whole variable domain, remainder taken from reference TRBV19 and TRBJ2-5, is DGGITQSPKYLFRKEGQNVTLSCEQNLNHDAMYWYRQDPGQGLRLIYYSQIVNDFQKGDIAEGYSVSREKKESFPLTVTSAQKNPTAFYLCASSNRGRQETQYFGPGTRLLVL.